A single sample is the source of the 10 T cell receptor beta chains below, sequenced in a study of blood T cell repertoires in COVID-19. Measured with immunoSEQ multiplex PCR; TCRdb has only the in-frame clones, and not every one. Among about 36,000 clones listed, about 81% were seen once. The sequencing input was peripheral blood. These TCRs come from a human donor in a cohort sampled during active or convalescent COVID-19. The donor label of this sample is uncertain.

V and J are TRBV4-2 and TRBJ2-2; a possible D gene is TRBD1 (6 bases). Germline V gene data show CDR1 as LGHNA and CDR2 as YNFKEQ. The CDR3 runs 14 residues. Between the trimmed V and J ends, which lost 2 bases and 9 bases, there was a span of 13 bases. The CDR3 DNA follows: TGTGCCAGCAGCCAACCCCAGGGGAACCGGGAGCTGTTTTTT. This sequence encodes CASSQPQGNRELFF.

The chain recombines TRBV19 with TRBJ2-3, with 9 bases identical to TRBD2. V lost 7 bases, J lost 1 base, and 3 bases stayed unmatched. Germline-derived CDR1 and CDR2 are LNHDA and SQIVND (reference sequence). The CDR3 is made up of 14 amino acids. CDR3 DNA: TGTGCCAGTACGACTAGCGGCCGCACAGATACGCAGTATTTT. Protein product: CASTTSGRTDTQYF.

J is TRBJ1-1 and V is TRBV14; D unresolved. Germline CDR1 is SGHDN and CDR2 is FVKESK. The germline V and J ends were trimmed by 4 bases and 1 base, with 7 bases remaining between them. This CDR3 spans 13 amino acids. The CDR3 DNA reads TGTGCCAGCAGCCCGGAGTGGAACACTGAAGCTTTCTTT. Translation: CASSPEWNTEAFF.

V gene TRBV9 combines with J gene TRBJ2-2; no definite D call. The CDR3 totals 15 residues. Germline V gives CDR1 SGDLS, CDR2 YYNGEE. Trimming left V 0 bases short and J 0 bases short, with 6 bases between. The CDR3 here is CASSVDSSNTGELFF. CDR3 in DNA: TGTGCCAGCAGCGTAGACAGTTCGAACACCGGGGAGCTGTTTTTT.

This chain links TRBV30 with TRBJ1-1; no clear D gene. The CDR3 length is 13 residues. Germline V gene lookup returns CDR1 GTSNPN and CDR2 SVGIG (reference sequence). V shed 5 bases and J shed 5 bases, with 15 bases lying between them. The CDR3: CAWAQGQRTEAFF. Written as DNA, the CDR3 is TGTGCCTGGGCCCAAGGTCAGAGGACTGAAGCTTTCTTT.

This chain uses TRBV20-1 with TRBJ2-1; 16 positions match TRBD2. The CDR3 consists of 19 residues. The germline CDR1 and CDR2 sequences are DFQATT and SNEGSKA (reference sequence). With V trimmed by 3 bases and J by 9 bases, 17 bases remained unmatched. CDR3 in amino acids: CSASLPGTSGRALAREQFF. DNA for the CDR3: TGCAGTGCTAGTTTGCCAGGGACTAGCGGGAGGGCCTTAGCGCGTGAGCAGTTCTTC.

The CDR3 protein is CASSSTGTDYEQYF. The CDR3 nucleotides read TGTGCCAGCAGTTCTACCGGGACAGACTACGAGCAGTACTTC. The chain has TRBV6-5 and TRBJ2-7; TRBD1 matches at 7 bases. The germline V gene encodes CDR1 MNHEY and CDR2 SVGAGI. V trimming: 4 bases; J trimming: 3 bases; junction bases outside the gene matches: 6. The CDR3 is made up of 14 amino acids.

V gene TRBV5-5 combines with J gene TRBJ2-2; D is perhaps TRBD2 (5 bases). Germline assignment: CDR1 SGHKS and CDR2 YYEKEE (reference sequence). Between the trimmed V and J ends, which lost 1 base and 0 bases, there was a span of 7 bases. CDR3 length equals 15 residues. Written as DNA, the CDR3 is TGTGCCAGCAGCTTGTTCGGGACGAACACCGGGGAGCTGTTTTTT. This gives the protein CASSLFGTNTGELFF.

The J gene is TRBJ2-3, the V gene TRBV6-5, with D possibly TRBD2 on 5 matching bases. In germline, CDR1 is MNHEY, CDR2 SVGAGI. CDR3 length: 14 residues. The germline V and J ends were trimmed by 9 bases and 2 bases, with 15 bases remaining between them. The CDR3 here is CASRTNGLTDTQYF. The CDR3 nucleotides read TGTGCCAGTCGGACGAATGGACTCACAGATACGCAGTATTTT.

CDR3 sequence: CASSTPGQGVQYF. The CDR3 DNA follows: TGTGCCAGCAGCACCCCGGGACAGGGTGTGCAGTATTTT. V usage is TRBV7-9 and J usage is TRBJ2-3; 9 bases match TRBD1. The CDR3 sequence is 13 residues long. Germline V gives CDR1 SEHNR, CDR2 FQNEAQ (reference sequence). Losses at the gene ends were 5 bases for V and 11 bases for J; bases not matched to a gene: 8.